Listed below are T cell receptor beta chains from one sample, sequenced in a study of OX40 agonist ivuxolimab in advanced cancers. Sequenced by immunoSEQ multiplex PCR; TCRdb stores in-frame clones only, minus some. The sample yields tens of thousands of clones, about 88% seen once. The starting material was CD4+ or CD8+ T cells sorted from blood, obtained in a trial of the OX40 agonist ivuxolimab. All receptors come from an adult with an advanced solid tumor such as melanoma, head and neck, liver or kidney cancer. CDR3s include the opening cysteine and the closing phenylalanine or tryptophan. The D gene is left open where the match is weak. Some rows have no size entry. The others give once, few or many, or a class for an expanded clone.

J gene,V gene,clone size,D gene,CDR3 length,CDR3 DNA,CDR3 protein
TRBJ1-5,TRBV6-1,-,-,15,TGTGCCAGCAATCTTGGCAGGGTGGGGGATCAGCCCCAGCATTTT,CASNLGRVGDQPQHF
TRBJ1-1,TRBV10-3,-,-,15,TGTGCCATCAGAGGGGGGCGGGAGACGAACACTGAAGCTTTCTTT,CAIRGGRETNTEAFF
TRBJ1-5,TRBV6-6,-,-,13,TGTGCCAGCACCAGCGGGGGGCGGCAGCCCCAGCATTTT,CASTSGGRQPQHF
TRBJ2-1,TRBV30,-,TRBD2,16,TGTGCCTGGAGTGTTACCTCCGGGACTAGCGGCAATGAGCAGTTCTTC,CAWSVTSGTSGNEQFF
TRBJ2-7,TRBV4-2,-,TRBD2,15,TGTGCCAGCAGCCAAGGGACTAGCGGGATCTACGAGCAGTACTTC,CASSQGTSGIYEQYF
TRBJ2-1,TRBV5-6,-,TRBD2,15,TGTGCCAGCAGCTGGGCGGGAGGTTCCTACAATGAGCAGTTCTTC,CASSWAGGSYNEQFF
TRBJ1-1,TRBV5-1,-,TRBD1,15,TGCGCCAGCAGCTCGGGACAGGGGGCGGGGACTGAAGCTTTCTTT,CASSSGQGAGTEAFF
TRBJ1-2,TRBV5-6,once,TRBD1,13,TGTGCCAGCGCGGGACAGGGGGCTGGCGGCTACACCTTC,CASAGQGAGGYTF
TRBJ1-3,TRBV27,-,-,15,TGTGCCAGCAGTCCCCCCGGACAGCTTGGAAACACCATATATTTT,CASSPPGQLGNTIYF
TRBJ1-1,TRBV7-3,few,-,16,TGTGCCAGCAGCTTAACAGGGGGAAGTGTGAACACTGAAGCTTTCTTT,CASSLTGGSVNTEAFF
TRBJ2-7,TRBV18,once,TRBD1,12,TGTGCCAGCTCAAGGACAGGGGACGAGCAGTACTTC,CASSRTGDEQYF
TRBJ2-5,TRBV2,-,-,10,TGTGCCAGCAGCGTAGAGACCCAGTACTTC,CASSVETQYF
TRBJ1-1,TRBV5-1,-,-,13,TGCGCCAGCAGCCTCCAGAGGAACACTGAAGCTTTCTTT,CASSLQRNTEAFF
TRBJ2-2,TRBV5-1,few,TRBD2,16,TGCGCCAGCAGCTTGGTAGCGGGTGCGAACACCGGGGAGCTGTTTTTT,CASSLVAGANTGELFF
TRBJ2-1,TRBV9,-,TRBD1,17,TGTGCCAGCAGCGTACTACCACAGGGGGCCAACTACAATGAGCAGTTCTTC,CASSVLPQGANYNEQFF
TRBJ2-2,TRBV15,-,-,12,TGTGCCACCAGCAGAGCAACCCAGGAGCTGTTTTTT,CATSRATQELFF
TRBJ2-5,TRBV7-9,-,-,14,TGTGCCAGCAGCTTACCCTTCAGCCCACTAGCCCAGTACTTC,CASSLPFSPLAQYF
TRBJ2-2,TRBV14,-,TRBD1,19,TGTGCCAGCAGCCAGGCCGGGACAGTCCTTAAGGCGAACACCGGGGAGCTGTTTTTT,CASSQAGTVLKANTGELFF
TRBJ1-5,TRBV6-1,-,-,15,TGCGCCAGCAGTGAGTCCGGACACCGCAATCAGCCCCAGCATTTT,CASSESGHRNQPQHF
TRBJ2-1,TRBV5-8,-,-,13,TGTGCCAGCAGCTTCCTACGGACCACCGAGCAGTTCTTC,CASSFLRTTEQFF
TRBJ1-2,TRBV5-4,-,-,16,TGTGCCAGCAGCACAGAAGGGGGTGCTCCTAACTATGGCTACACCTTC,CASSTEGGAPNYGYTF
TRBJ2-2,TRBV18,-,TRBD2,18,TGTGCCAGCTCACCACGGGCTAGCGGGAGGCGAGACACCGGGGAGCTGTTTTTT,CASSPRASGRRDTGELFF
TRBJ2-2,TRBV5-1,-,TRBD2,17,TGCGCCAGCAGCCCCCCTGGGCTAGCGGATAACACCGGGGAGCTGTTTTTT,CASSPPGLADNTGELFF
TRBJ1-5,TRBV6-1,-,-,15,TGTGCCAGCAGGAGAGACTTGACTAGCAATCAGCCCCAGCATTTT,CASRRDLTSNQPQHF
TRBJ1-1,TRBV7-2,-,-,15,TGTGCCAGCAGCCTAGGGCGACCCAAGAACACTGAAGCTTTCTTT,CASSLGRPKNTEAFF
TRBJ1-5,TRBV12-5,-,TRBD1,15,TGTGCTAGTGGACTGACAGGGGGGCACAATCAGCCCCAGCATTTT,CASGLTGGHNQPQHF
TRBJ2-7,TRBV6-6,-,TRBD2,14,TGTGCCAGCAGTTACGCGGCGGGAGGCTACGAGCAGTACTTC,CASSYAAGGYEQYF
TRBJ2-3,TRBV7-6,-,TRBD2,16,TGTGCCAGCAGCCCCGGGCTAGCGGGAAGAACAGATACGCAGTATTTT,CASSPGLAGRTDTQYF
TRBJ2-7,TRBV6-5,once,TRBD1,14,TGTGCCAGCAGCCGGGACAGTACTTCCTACGAGCAGTACTTC,CASSRDSTSYEQYF
TRBJ1-5,TRBV9,few,-,12,TGTGCCAGCAGCGTAGAGGGGGGGCCCCAGCATTTT,CASSVEGGPQHF
TRBJ2-7,TRBV19,-,-,14,TGTGCCAGTAGTATGGGCCCCAGCTCCTACGAGCAGTACTTC,CASSMGPSSYEQYF
TRBJ2-1,TRBV5-5,-,TRBD2,15,TGTGCCAGCAGCCCGAGCGGGAACTCCTACAATGAGCAGTTCTTC,CASSPSGNSYNEQFF
TRBJ1-1,TRBV10-3,-,-,13,TGTGCCATCAGTGATTTGGGTTTCACTGAAGCTTTCTTT,CAISDLGFTEAFF
TRBJ2-1,TRBV11-3,-,-,19,TGTGCCAGCAGTTTCCCAAGTTTGCGGACAGATTATCGCTCCAATGAGCAGTTCTTC,CASSFPSLRTDYRSNEQFF
TRBJ1-1,TRBV19,-,-,13,TGTGCCAGTACCGCGGGCAGCCCTCGAGAAGCTTTCTTT,CASTAGSPREAFF
TRBJ2-7,TRBV19,few,TRBD2,15,TGTGCCAGTAGTATCGGGGCTAGCGGCTCCTACGAGCAGTACTTC,CASSIGASGSYEQYF
TRBJ2-7,TRBV5-5,-,-,14,TGTGCCAGCAGCCCACCAGGGCAGGGCTACGAGCAGTACTTC,CASSPPGQGYEQYF
TRBJ2-3,TRBV6-5,-,-,15,TGTGCCAGCAGTCCTCTTCATCGGGGCACAGATACGCAGTATTTT,CASSPLHRGTDTQYF
TRBJ2-6,TRBV27,-,-,17,TGTGCCAGCAGTTTTGGGCAGTTTCTTTCTGGGGCCAACGTCCTGACTTTC,CASSFGQFLSGANVLTF
TRBJ2-3,TRBV5-6,-,-,15,TGTGCCAGCAGCTTGGCCAATAGGGGGTTAGATACGCAGTATTTT,CASSLANRGLDTQYF
TRBJ2-5,TRBV10-3,few,TRBD2,16,TGTGCCATCAGTGCGATAGCGGGAGGGTCCCAAGAGACCCAGTACTTC,CAISAIAGGSQETQYF
TRBJ2-7,TRBV30,-,TRBD2,13,TGTGCCTGGAACGAACGCGGGAGGGGCGAGCAGTACTTC,CAWNERGRGEQYF
TRBJ2-7,TRBV5-1,-,-,14,TGCGCCAGCAGCTTGGGGCAGAGCCCCTACGAGCAGTACTTC,CASSLGQSPYEQYF
TRBJ2-7,TRBV10-1,-,TRBD1,15,TGCGCCAGCAGTGCACAGGGGAAACGCTTCTACGAGCAGTACTTC,CASSAQGKRFYEQYF
TRBJ2-1,TRBV18,-,TRBD1,17,TGTGCCAGCTCACCCTTACCAGGGGGCCCCTCCTACAATGAGCAGTTCTTC,CASSPLPGGPSYNEQFF